The 17 T cell receptor beta chains reported below all come from one sample, sequenced in a study of cytomegalovirus exposure and HLA in healthy donors. Use of 60 Vbeta and 13 Jbeta primers characterized the PCR. Here immunoSEQ multiplex PCR was the method, and the copy in TCRdb shows in-frame clones only, minus some. The sample has about 110,000 clones, about 80% seen once. The sample was PBMCs. These receptors came from a woman in her sixties in good health and CMV-seropositive.

The CDR3 DNA reads as TGTGCCAGCAGCGTAGGTGCGGGTAGGTCGACCTACGAGCAGTACTTC. This sequence encodes CASSVGAGRSTYEQYF. This sequence joins TRBV9 and TRBJ2-7, with D possibly matching TRBD2 (5 bases). Trimming took off 0 bases at V and 2 bases at J, with 15 bases between the two ends. The CDR3 is made up of 16 amino acids. Germline loops: CDR1 SGDLS, CDR2 YYNGEE. Complete variable domain (other parts from reference TRBV9 and TRBJ2-7): DSGVTQTPKHLITATGQRVTLRCSPRSGDLSVYWYQQSLDQGLQFLIQYYNGEERAKGNILERFSAQQFPDLHSELNLSSLELGDSALYFCASSVGAGRSTYEQYFGPGTRLTVT.

This clone was observed once. The chain is built from TRBV5-1 and TRBJ2-1; 10 bases agree with TRBD2. This CDR3 is 20 amino acids long. After removal of 0 bases from V and 4 bases from J, the junction contained 16 bases not matched to a gene. Germline CDR1 SGHRS, CDR2 YFSETQ. The CDR3 DNA reads as TGCGCCAGCAGCTTGGGCTCAGGGTCGCCAGCGGGAGGGAAATACAATGAGCAGTTCTTC. It encodes CASSLGSGSPAGGKYNEQFF.

The chain uses TRBV6-4 and TRBJ2-7, with a possible D match to TRBD2 (5 bases). Trimming cost V 2 bases and J 5 bases, with 19 bases left between them. From germline, CDR1 is MRHNA and CDR2 SNTAGT. This CDR3 is built from 16 residues. CDR3 DNA: TGTGCCAGCAGTGACCCAAAGAGGGCGGCTAGCCACGAGCAGTACTTC. Protein sequence: CASSDPKRAASHEQYF.

V and J are TRBV19 and TRBJ1-1; possibly TRBD1 for D (5 bases). CDR3 size: 15 residues. Germline V CDR1 and CDR2: LNHDA, SQIVND (reference sequence). Trimming cost V 1 base and J 3 bases, with 12 bases left between them. The DNA of the CDR3 is TGTGCCAGTAGTATAGTGCTGGCAGGGCACACTGAAGCTTTCTTT. Residues: CASSIVLAGHTEAFF.

V and J are TRBV27 and TRBJ1-1; no clear D. From germline, CDR1 is MNHEY and CDR2 SMNVEV (reference sequence). Trimming stripped 4 bases from V and 4 bases from J, with 13 bases between. This CDR3 region has 14 residues. For the CDR3, the DNA is TGTGCCAGCAGTTCGCCTCAGCGATTCACTGAAGCTTTCTTT. Protein: CASSSPQRFTEAFF.

The chain combines TRBV5-1 with TRBJ2-1; a weak D match, TRBD2 (6 bases). V was shortened by 0 bases and J by 3 bases, with 10 bases between the two germline ends. The germline gives CDR1 SGHRS, CDR2 YFSETQ. The CDR3 sequence is 15 residues long. The CDR3: CASSLVGGVYNEQFF. The CDR3 region has the DNA TGCGCCAGCAGCTTGGTTGGCGGGGTCTACAATGAGCAGTTCTTC.

CDR3 sequence: CASSPMGQGTYEQYF. CDR3 bases: TGTGCCAGCAGCCCCATGGGGCAGGGAACCTACGAGCAGTACTTC. This chain uses TRBV7-6 with TRBJ2-7, with D possibly being TRBD1 (5 bases). Germline loops: CDR1 SGHVS, CDR2 FNYEAQ. The V gene lost 5 bases and the J gene lost 2 bases, with 16 bases spanning the gap. The CDR3 is made up of 15 amino acids.

The chain employs TRBV29-1 and TRBJ2-5, with 8 bases aligning to TRBD1. The junction had 11 bases not matched to a gene; V was cut back by 6 bases and J by 5 bases. Germline V gene lookup returns CDR1 SQVTM and CDR2 ANQGSEA. The CDR3 is made up of 14 amino acids. In DNA form, the CDR3 reads TGCAGCGTGGGGAAGACAGGGGCTAGGGAGACCCAGTACTTC. Its translation is CSVGKTGARETQYF.

This chain uses TRBV4-1 with TRBJ2-7; TRBD1 is a possible D gene (6 bases). V was cut by 3 bases and J by 3 bases, with 18 bases left in between. The CDR3 runs 16 residues. Germline V gene lookup returns CDR1 MGHRA and CDR2 YSYEKL. The CDR3 bases are TGCGCCAGCAGCCATATGGGTACAGGGTCATACTACGAGCAGTACTTC. Residues: CASSHMGTGSYYEQYF.

The chain employs TRBV7-6 and TRBJ2-2; 11 nucleotides line up with TRBD1. V shed 5 bases and J 5 bases; nucleotides not matched to a gene: 7. Germline CDR1 reads SGHVS; CDR2 reads FNYEAQ. The CDR3 covers 16 residues. CDR3 residues: CASSTGQGAETGELFF. The CDR3 nucleotides read TGTGCCAGCAGCACCGGACAGGGGGCTGAGACCGGGGAGCTGTTTTTT.

The chain has TRBV6-5 and TRBJ1-1; D may be TRBD1 (6 bases). V lost 3 bases and J lost 8, with 13 bases in between. The CDR3 covers 13 residues. From germline, CDR1 is MNHEY and CDR2 SVGAGI. For the CDR3, the DNA is TGTGCCAGCAGTTATTCCCGGACAGCCGAAGCTTTCTTT. Its translation is CASSYSRTAEAFF.

The chain employs TRBV5-1 and TRBJ1-2; 9 bases match TRBD1. Per the germline V gene, CDR1 is SGHRS and CDR2 is YFSETQ. Trimming removed 1 base from V and 2 bases from J; junction bases left unmatched: 12. The CDR3 spans 18 residues. This CDR3 is CASSLSSGQGVSNYGYTF. CDR3 bases: TGCGCCAGCAGCTTGTCCTCGGGACAGGGTGTATCCAACTATGGCTACACCTTC.

The CDR3 spells CAWTIWASDTQYF. CDR3 nucleotides: TGTGCCTGGACGATTTGGGCGTCAGATACGCAGTATTTT. The V gene is TRBV30, the J gene TRBJ2-3; D is uncertain. The germline V gene has CDR1 GTSNPN and CDR2 SVGIG (reference sequence). Trimming left V 4 bases short and J 4 bases short, with 12 bases between. The CDR3 runs 13 residues.

J is TRBJ2-7 and V is TRBV10-3, with TRBD1 matching over 10 bases. Looked up from germline, CDR1 is ENHRY and CDR2 is SYGVKD. The CDR3 is 15 amino acids. The junction had 9 bases not matched to a gene; V was cut back by 5 bases and J by 5 bases. The CDR3, as DNA: TGTGCCATCAGTTCCGGGACAGGGGCTTTAGACGAGCAGTACTTC. Translation: CAISSGTGALDEQYF.

The CDR3, as DNA: TGCGCCAGCAGCCTACAGGGGGCGCGGGCTGAAGCTTTCTTT. Translated: CASSLQGARAEAFF. This rearrangement joins TRBV4-1 to TRBJ1-1; 9 positions agree with TRBD1. The V gene's germline CDR1 is MGHRA and CDR2 YSYEKL. Germline trimming cut 4 bases from V and 6 bases from J; bases unmatched to any gene: 6. The CDR3 is made up of 14 amino acids.

This clone was found a few times. The V call is TRBV18, the J call TRBJ2-7; TRBD2 matches at 9 bases. CDR1 KGHSH and CDR2 LQKENI come from the germline V gene. The CDR3 runs 15 residues. V dropped 3 bases and J dropped 1; count of bases not matched to a gene: 4. The CDR3 sequence is CASSPQTSGSYEQYF. CDR3 nucleotides: TGTGCCAGCTCACCTCAAACTAGCGGGTCCTACGAGCAGTACTTC.

The chain combines TRBV6-1 with TRBJ1-1, with D possibly being TRBD1 (6 bases). Trimming removed 6 bases from V and 7 bases from J, with 15 bases in between. The CDR3 covers 13 residues. CDR1 is MNHNS and CDR2 is SASEGT in the germline V gene. The DNA of the CDR3 is TGTGCCAGCAGCTCACAGGGCCAGCGTGAAGCTTTCTTT. Protein: CASSSQGQREAFF.